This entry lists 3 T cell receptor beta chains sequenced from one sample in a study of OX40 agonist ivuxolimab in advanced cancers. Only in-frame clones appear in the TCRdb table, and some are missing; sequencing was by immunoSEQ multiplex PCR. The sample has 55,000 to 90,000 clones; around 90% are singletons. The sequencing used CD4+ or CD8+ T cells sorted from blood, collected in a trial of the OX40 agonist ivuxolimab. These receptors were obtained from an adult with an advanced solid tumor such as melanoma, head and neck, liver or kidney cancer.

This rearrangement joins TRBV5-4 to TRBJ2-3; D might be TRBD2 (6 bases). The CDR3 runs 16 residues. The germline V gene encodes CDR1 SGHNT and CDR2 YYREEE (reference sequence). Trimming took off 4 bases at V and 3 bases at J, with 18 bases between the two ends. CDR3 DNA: TGTGCCAGCAGCGACCAGTCGGGAGATACGACAGATACGCAGTATTTT. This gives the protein CASSDQSGDTTDTQYF.

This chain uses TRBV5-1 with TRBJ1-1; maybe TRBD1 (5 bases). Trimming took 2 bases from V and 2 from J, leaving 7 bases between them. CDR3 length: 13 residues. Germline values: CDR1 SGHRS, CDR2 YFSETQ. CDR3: CASSFGHNTEAFF. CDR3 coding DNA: TGCGCCAGCAGCTTCGGACACAACACTGAAGCTTTCTTT. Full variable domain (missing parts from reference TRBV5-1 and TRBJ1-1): KAGVTQTPRYLIKTRGQQVTLSCSPISGHRSVSWYQQTPGQGLQFLFEYFSETQRNKGNFPGRFSGRQFSNSRSEMNVSTLELGDSALYLCASSFGHNTEAFFGQGTRLTVV.

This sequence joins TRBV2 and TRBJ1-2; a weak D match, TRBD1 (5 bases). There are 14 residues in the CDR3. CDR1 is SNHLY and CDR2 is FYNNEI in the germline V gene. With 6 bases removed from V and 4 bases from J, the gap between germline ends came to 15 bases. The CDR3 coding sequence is TGTGCCAGCAGATCGGACATCAACCGCTATGGCTACACCTTC. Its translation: CASRSDINRYGYTF. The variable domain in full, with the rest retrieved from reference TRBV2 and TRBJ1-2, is EPEVTQTPSHQVTQMGQEVILRCVPISNHLYFYWYRQILGQKVEFLVSFYNNEISEKSEIFDDQFSVERPDGSNFTLKIRSTKLEDSAMYFCASRSDINRYGYTFGSGTRLTVV.